These 12 T cell receptor beta chains were sequenced from one sample in a study of identical twins. A single record per CDR3 protein comes from TCRdb applying MiXCR to the 5' RACE reads. The table includes hundreds of thousands of distinct CDR3 sequences, 21% detected once. These sequences were also reported in another study, on T cells expressing NK-cell markers.

The sample taken for sequencing was PBMCs. Receptors originate from a woman younger than 35 in good health.

There are a few counts of this clonotype. The rearrangement uses TRBV7-2 and TRBJ2-7, with D perhaps matching TRBD2 (5 bases). Trimming cost V 5 bases and J 2 bases, with 13 bases left between them. The CDR3 is made up of 14 amino acids. Germline V gene data show CDR1 as SGHTA and CDR2 as FQGNSA. The DNA of the CDR3 is TGTGCCAGCAGCCGTCCCGGGGTTCCCTACGAGCAGTACTTC. It yields the protein CASSRPGVPYEQYF.

The chain uses TRBV11-1 and TRBJ2-3; a weak D match, TRBD1 (6 bases). V lost 5 bases and J 2 bases, leaving 23 bases between the germline ends. The CDR3 is made up of 18 amino acids. Per germline, CDR1 SGHAT and CDR2 FQDESV (reference sequence). The CDR3 DNA reads as TGTGCCAGCAGCACACCGGGACATTGGAAGGCCAACACAGATACGCAGTATTTT. Protein product: CASSTPGHWKANTDTQYF.

This clonotype was recorded at least ten times. This sequence joins TRBV27 and TRBJ2-1; TRBD2 might be the D (5 bases). V was trimmed by 6 bases and J by 7 bases, leaving 10 bases between them. The CDR3 spans 12 residues. Germline CDR1 reads MNHEY; CDR2 reads SMNVEV (reference sequence). The CDR3 DNA follows: TGTGCCAGCAGCCGCCCGGGGAATGAGCAGTTCTTC. Translation gives CASSRPGNEQFF.

The CDR3 sequence is CAIGAGYNSPLHF. CDR3 bases: TGTGCCATCGGGGCAGGGTATAATTCACCCCTCCACTTT. The V call is TRBV10-3, the J call TRBJ1-6; a possible D gene is TRBD1 (5 bases). V lost 8 bases and J lost 4, with 9 bases in between. The CDR3 has 13 residues. CDR1 and CDR2 (germline): ENHRY, SYGVKD.

The chain carries TRBV5-5 and TRBJ2-1; D is uncertain. This CDR3 spans 13 amino acids. V lost 0 bases and J 8 bases, leaving 9 bases between the germline ends. CDR1 and CDR2 (germline): SGHKS, YYEKEE (reference sequence). CDR3 amino acids: CASSLGLEYEQFF. The DNA of the CDR3 is TGTGCCAGCAGCTTGGGGCTAGAGTATGAGCAGTTCTTC.

This clonotype has just one count. The chain combines TRBV27 with TRBJ1-1; 10 bases agree with TRBD1. Losses at the gene ends were 5 bases for V and 8 bases for J; bases not matched to a gene: 17. Germline assignment: CDR1 MNHEY and CDR2 SMNVEV (reference sequence). CDR3 length equals 17 residues. The CDR3 DNA follows: TGTGCCAGCAGTCCTCACCGCGGACAGGGGGGAGCCGGCGAAGCTTTCTTT. Protein product: CASSPHRGQGGAGEAFF.

The chain carries TRBV5-1 and TRBJ2-1, with D unclear. This CDR3 comprises 15 residues. Deletions cut 1 base from V and 10 bases from J, with 18 bases between. Germline values: CDR1 SGHRS, CDR2 YFSETQ. The CDR3 is CASSLYDWQSEEQFF. CDR3 nucleotides: TGCGCCAGCAGCTTGTATGACTGGCAAAGTGAAGAGCAGTTCTTC.

To note about this clonotype: Given a much more abundant clone one base away, this may be a read error. The V call is TRBV5-6, the J call TRBJ2-4, with D uncertain. The ends were cut back, 0 bases at V and 6 bases at J, with 4 bases in the middle. In germline, CDR1 is SGHDT, CDR2 YYEEEE. The CDR3 has 12 residues. CDR3 in DNA: TGTGCCAGCAGCTTGGGCAGAAACATTCAGTACTTC. This encodes CASSLGRNIQYF.

There are a few counts of this clonotype. The chain uses TRBV10-3 and TRBJ2-6, with no clear D. CDR1 and CDR2 (germline): ENHRY, SYGVKD. This CDR3 region has 16 residues. V lost 2 bases, J lost 0 bases, and 8 bases lay in between. The CDR3 DNA follows: TGTGCCATCAGTGAGGCAAAAAACTCTGGGGCCAACGTCCTGACTTTC. Its translation: CAISEAKNSGANVLTF.

This clonotype was observed a few times. This rearrangement joins TRBV28 to TRBJ2-1; D is uncertain. V dropped 5 bases and J dropped 0 bases, with 11 bases sitting between them. Germline V lookup: CDR1 MDHEN, CDR2 SYDVKM. The CDR3 runs 15 residues. This chain's CDR3 is CASSLKDSSYNEQFF. The DNA for the CDR3 is TGTGCCAGCAGTCTAAAGGATAGCTCCTACAATGAGCAGTTCTTC.

A few counts support this clonotype. The chain joins TRBV27 to TRBJ2-7; TRBD1 is a possible D gene (5 bases). Germline loops: CDR1 MNHEY, CDR2 SMNVEV (reference sequence). V was pared by 5 bases and J by 5 bases, with 7 bases between. The CDR3 is made up of 11 amino acids. The CDR3 bases are TGTGCCAGCAGTAAGGGGAACGAGCAGTACTTC. It codes for CASSKGNEQYF.

The sample holds a few counts of this clonotype. The V call is TRBV12-3 or TRBV12-4, the J call TRBJ2-1; D is undetermined. The CDR3 length is 12 residues. V lost 6 bases and J lost 10, with 13 bases in between. CDR3 nucleotide sequence: TGTGCCAGCAGACGAGACACCCGGGAGCAGTTCTTC. Protein sequence: CASRRDTREQFF.